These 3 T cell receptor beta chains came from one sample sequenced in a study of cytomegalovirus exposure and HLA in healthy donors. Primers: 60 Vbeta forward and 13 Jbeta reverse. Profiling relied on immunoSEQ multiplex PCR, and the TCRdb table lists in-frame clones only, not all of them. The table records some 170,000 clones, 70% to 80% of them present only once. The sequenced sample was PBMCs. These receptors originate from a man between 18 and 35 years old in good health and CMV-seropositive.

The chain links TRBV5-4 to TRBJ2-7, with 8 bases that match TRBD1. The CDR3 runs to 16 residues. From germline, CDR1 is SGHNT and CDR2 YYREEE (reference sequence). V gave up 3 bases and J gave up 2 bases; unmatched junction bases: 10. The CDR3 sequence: CASSSHPGQATYEQYF. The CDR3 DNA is TGTGCCAGCAGCTCGCACCCGGGACAGGCTACCTACGAGCAGTACTTC.

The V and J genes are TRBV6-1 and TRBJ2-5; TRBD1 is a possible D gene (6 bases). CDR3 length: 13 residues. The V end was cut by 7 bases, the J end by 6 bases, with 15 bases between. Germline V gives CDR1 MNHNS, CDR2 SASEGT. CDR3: CASTGWGRQTQYF. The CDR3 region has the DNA TGTGCCAGCACGGGTTGGGGGCGGCAGACCCAGTACTTC.

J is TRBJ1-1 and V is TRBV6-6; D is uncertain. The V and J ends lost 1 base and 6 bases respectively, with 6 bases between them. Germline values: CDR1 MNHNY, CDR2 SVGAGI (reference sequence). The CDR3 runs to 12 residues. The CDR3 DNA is TGTGCCAGCAGTTACTTCCAGGCTGAAGCTTTCTTT. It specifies CASSYFQAEAFF.